Below are 30 T cell receptor beta chains sequenced from a single sample in a study of T cell changes during pregnancy in multiple sclerosis. Clones were read by immunoSEQ multiplex PCR, and TCRdb kept only the in-frame ones, dropping some. The sample has tens of thousands of clones; around 93% are singletons. Here the sequenced sample was CD8+ T cells from peripheral blood mononuclear cells, taken after pregnancy. Receptor source: a female donor with multiple sclerosis, enrolled in a pregnancy study.

This chain links TRBV25-1 with TRBJ1-1; perhaps TRBD1 as D (5 bases). The CDR3 is made up of 14 amino acids. Trimming removed 8 bases at V and 4 bases at J, with 17 bases between. Germline V gives CDR1 MGHDK, CDR2 SYGVNS. CDR3 residues: CASALAYGGTEAFF. CDR3 DNA: TGTGCCAGCGCCCTGGCTTACGGGGGCACTGAAGCTTTCTTT.

CDR3 DNA sequence: TGTGCCAGCAGCCAAGGACAGGGAAGGAACACTGAAGCTTTCTTT. This encodes CASSQGQGRNTEAFF. The V and J genes are TRBV7-6 and TRBJ1-1; TRBD1 agrees at 8 bases. Per germline, CDR1 SGHVS and CDR2 FNYEAQ. J was trimmed by 1 base and V by 5 bases; bases with no gene match: 6. This CDR3 has 15 residues.

The rearrangement joins TRBV4-1 to TRBJ2-1, with D possibly matching TRBD2 (5 bases). CDR1 MGHRA and CDR2 YSYEKL come from the germline V gene. V was clipped by 1 base and J by 8 bases, with 12 bases between them. The CDR3 has 14 amino acids. CDR3 sequence reads: CASSQGGSGDEQFF. CDR3 bases: TGCGCCAGCAGCCAAGGAGGGAGCGGTGATGAGCAGTTCTTC.

V and J are TRBV6-1 and TRBJ2-5; 12 bases align to TRBD2. With V trimmed by 7 bases and J by 4 bases, 7 bases remained unmatched. The CDR3 consists of 15 residues. The germline CDR1 and CDR2 sequences are MNHNS and SASEGT. CDR3 in DNA: TGTGCCAGCACCCGACTAGCGGGAGAAGGAGAGACCCAGTACTTC. It is translated as CASTRLAGEGETQYF.

The chain couples TRBV9 to TRBJ2-1, with D possibly matching TRBD1 (6 bases). V lost 1 base and J lost 3, with 23 bases in between. CDR3 length: 19 residues. Germline loops: CDR1 SGDLS, CDR2 YYNGEE. CDR3 bases: TGTGCCAGCAGCGTAAACCCCCTAACTGGGGGCGAGGGCTACAATGAGCAGTTCTTC. It specifies CASSVNPLTGGEGYNEQFF.

The genes are TRBV7-9 and TRBJ2-7; tentatively, D is TRBD1 (6 bases). Germline V lookup: CDR1 SEHNR, CDR2 FQNEAQ (reference sequence). V gave up 3 bases and J gave up 2 bases, with 14 bases separating them. CDR3 length equals 15 residues. CDR3 loop: CASSFPGQEAYEQYF. The CDR3 DNA follows: TGTGCCAGCAGCTTTCCGGGACAAGAGGCCTACGAGCAGTACTTC.

The chain links TRBV4-3 to TRBJ1-1; 9 bases are a match to TRBD1. Unmatched junction bases numbered 9, after V lost 0 bases and J lost 4 bases. CDR3 length: 17 residues. Germline lookup yields CDR1 LGHNA and CDR2 YSLEER. CDR3 in DNA: TGCGCCAGCAGCCAAGATCGTAAGACAGGGGGTTCCACTGAAGCTTTCTTT. This translates into CASSQDRKTGGSTEAFF.

This clone came up a few times. The chain combines TRBV28 with TRBJ1-1; 9 bases are shared with TRBD1. There are 14 residues in the CDR3. J gave up 2 bases and V 5 bases, and 3 bases lay outside the gene matches. Germline V lookup: CDR1 MDHEN, CDR2 SYDVKM. The CDR3 loop is CASSPDRGNTEAFF. Here the CDR3 DNA reads TGTGCCAGCAGTCCGGACAGGGGTAACACTGAAGCTTTCTTT.

This clone has just one count. This chain links TRBV27 with TRBJ2-7; possible D gene TRBD1, 6 bases. This CDR3 contains 14 residues. Trimming stripped 3 bases from V and 2 bases from J, with 11 bases between. Germline CDR1 MNHEY, CDR2 SMNVEV (reference sequence). The CDR3 protein is CASSFSRGPYEQYF. The CDR3 coding sequence is TGTGCCAGCAGTTTCAGCAGGGGCCCCTACGAGCAGTACTTC.

The rearrangement joins TRBV5-1 to TRBJ1-1; D remains ambiguous. The V gene's germline CDR1 is SGHRS and CDR2 YFSETQ. Trimming shortened V by 2 bases and J by 4 bases, and 6 bases separated the two germline ends. The length of the CDR3 is 12 residues. The CDR3 here is CASSFSSTEAFF. The CDR3 DNA follows: TGCGCCAGCAGCTTTAGTAGCACTGAAGCTTTCTTT.

The chain joins TRBV19 to TRBJ2-7, with 9 bases identical to TRBD2. J lost 2 bases, V lost 6 bases, and 8 bases had no gene match. This CDR3 has 15 amino acids. Germline-derived CDR1 and CDR2 are LNHDA and SQIVND (reference sequence). In nucleotides, the CDR3 is TGTGCCAGTAGGGGAGGACTAGCGACCCCCTACGAGCAGTACTTC. It specifies CASRGGLATPYEQYF.

V usage is TRBV7-9 and J usage is TRBJ2-2; TRBD2 agrees at 8 bases. Germline-derived CDR1 and CDR2 are SEHNR and FQNEAQ (reference sequence). The CDR3 is 15 amino acids. J gave up 4 bases and V 4 bases, and 5 bases lay outside the gene matches. This chain's CDR3 is CASSSGGEVTGELFF. CDR3 coding DNA: TGTGCCAGCAGCTCCGGGGGGGAAGTCACCGGGGAGCTGTTTTTT. Full variable domain (rest looked up from reference TRBV7-9 and TRBJ2-2): DTGVSQNPRHKITKRGQNVTFRCDPISEHNRLYWYRQTLGQGPEFLTYFQNEAQLEKSRLLSDRFSAERPKGSFSTLEIQRTEQGDSAMYLCASSSGGEVTGELFFGEGSRLTVL.

The rearrangement links TRBV19 to TRBJ2-2; unclear D gene. V was pared by 5 bases and J by 3 bases, with 10 bases between. Germline CDR1 and CDR2: LNHDA and SQIVND (reference sequence). The CDR3 extends over 14 amino acids. As DNA, the CDR3 is TGTGCCAGTAGTGGCTATGAGGACACCGGGGAGCTGTTTTTT. Translation gives CASSGYEDTGELFF.

The genes are TRBV9 and TRBJ2-1, with D tentatively TRBD1 (5 bases). The CDR3 spans 15 residues. Germline V CDR1 and CDR2: SGDLS, YYNGEE. V dropped 4 bases and J dropped 4 bases, with 15 bases sitting between them. The CDR3, as DNA: TGTGCCAGCAGCCCGGTGGGGCGAAATTACAATGAGCAGTTCTTC. It codes for CASSPVGRNYNEQFF.

The chain combines TRBV7-9 with TRBJ2-3; TRBD2 matches 9 bases. The V segment lost 0 bases and the J segment 2 bases; nucleotides outside the gene matches: 9. The CDR3 is made up of 18 amino acids. CDR1 is SEHNR and CDR2 is FQNEAQ in the germline V gene (reference sequence). CDR3 nucleotide sequence: TGTGCCAGCAGCTTAGCGGGTACTACTAGCGGGTTCACAGATACGCAGTATTTT. Translation: CASSLAGTTSGFTDTQYF.

V is TRBV19 and J is TRBJ1-1, with 11 bases identical to TRBD1. Germline V CDR1 and CDR2: LNHDA, SQIVND (reference sequence). CDR3 length: 16 amino acids. After removal of 2 bases from V and 6 bases from J, the junction contained 8 bases not matched to a gene. The CDR3 sequence: CASSIWGQGVNAEAFF. CDR3 in DNA: TGTGCCAGTAGTATATGGGGACAGGGGGTCAATGCTGAAGCTTTCTTT.

This clone was found once. The chain links TRBV28 to TRBJ1-2; possible D gene TRBD1, 5 bases. Trimming removed 5 bases from V and 5 bases from J, with 15 bases in between. CDR1 and CDR2 from the germline V gene are MDHEN and SYDVKM. This CDR3 is built from 14 residues. The CDR3 reads CASSPGEGWYGYTF. CDR3 DNA: TGTGCCAGCAGTCCGGGGGAGGGTTGGTATGGCTACACCTTC.

CDR3 amino acids: CASSAGLNYGYTF. CDR3 DNA: TGTGCCAGTAGTGCAGGTCTTAACTATGGCTACACCTTC. The chain employs TRBV19 and TRBJ1-2; no clear D. CDR3 length: 13 residues. CDR1 is LNHDA, CDR2 SQIVND, per germline (reference sequence). Deletions cut 5 bases from V and 1 base from J, with 8 bases between.

The rearrangement joins TRBV9 to TRBJ1-1; D may be TRBD1 (5 bases). Deletions cut 2 bases from V and 7 bases from J, with 15 bases between. The CDR3 covers 14 residues. Germline V CDR1 and CDR2: SGDLS, YYNGEE. In DNA, the CDR3 is TGTGCCAGCAGCGTTGCGGGGCAGCGGGGTGAAGCTTTCTTT. Amino acid sequence: CASSVAGQRGEAFF.

V usage is TRBV7-3 and J usage is TRBJ1-1; D uncertain. With 5 bases removed from V and 1 base from J, the gap between germline ends came to 11 bases. The CDR3 runs 14 residues. Germline V lookup: CDR1 SGHTA, CDR2 FQGTGA. The DNA of the CDR3 is TGTGCCAGCAGCCCCCTCGGAGGGAACACTGAAGCTTTCTTT. Protein sequence: CASSPLGGNTEAFF.

This rearrangement joins TRBV2 to TRBJ1-6; 7 bases map to TRBD1. After removal of 6 bases from V and 6 bases from J, the junction contained 5 bases not matched to a gene. This CDR3 spans 14 amino acids. Germline CDR1 is SNHLY and CDR2 is FYNNEI. As DNA, the CDR3 is TGTGCCAGCAGGGGCCGGGACAGTAATTCACCCCTCCACTTT. Translated: CASRGRDSNSPLHF.

V and J are TRBV25-1 and TRBJ2-5, with D possibly being TRBD2 (6 bases). The germline gives CDR1 MGHDK, CDR2 SYGVNS. V was shortened by 7 bases and J by 5 bases, with 17 bases between the two germline ends. This CDR3 comprises 14 residues. CDR3 amino acids: CASTNGPGEETQYF. The CDR3 DNA reads as TGTGCCAGCACTAATGGACCGGGGGAGGAGACCCAGTACTTC.

The chain uses TRBV4-1 and TRBJ2-7, with 9 positions matching TRBD1. With V trimmed by 3 bases and J by 2 bases, 20 bases remained unmatched. The germline CDR1 and CDR2 sequences are MGHRA and YSYEKL. CDR3 length: 20 amino acids. The CDR3 spells CASSHWGGTGSYGTTYEQYF. CDR3 bases: TGCGCCAGCAGCCATTGGGGTGGGACAGGGTCTTACGGGACGACCTACGAGCAGTACTTC.

The genes are TRBV14 and TRBJ1-6; the D gene is possibly TRBD1 (5 bases). The CDR3 covers 13 residues. The ends were cut back, 3 bases at V and 10 bases at J, with 10 bases in the middle. Germline V gives CDR1 SGHDN, CDR2 FVKESK. The CDR3 DNA reads TGTGCCAGCAGCCAGGGGCGGGAATCACCCCTCCACTTT. This encodes CASSQGRESPLHF.

The genes are TRBV29-1 and TRBJ1-1; D is ambiguous. The V and J ends lost 6 bases and 2 bases respectively, with 16 bases between them. There are 14 residues in the CDR3. Germline loops: CDR1 SQVTM, CDR2 ANQGSEA. The CDR3 sequence is CSVPDGGRNTEAFF. The CDR3 nucleotides read TGCAGCGTCCCCGATGGAGGCCGAAACACTGAAGCTTTCTTT. The whole variable domain, filled in from reference TRBV29-1 and TRBJ1-1, reads SAVISQKPSRDICQRGTSLTIQCQVDSQVTMMFWYRQQPGQSLTLIATANQGSEATYESGFVIDKFPISRPNLTFSTLTVSNMSPEDSSIYLCSVPDGGRNTEAFFGQGTRLTVV.

The chain has TRBV10-1 and TRBJ1-1, with 9 bases fitting TRBD1. With 5 bases clipped from V and 6 bases from J, the junction kept 10 bases outside the gene matches. Germline CDR1 WNHNN, CDR2 SYGVQD (reference sequence). CDR3 length: 15 amino acids. The CDR3 region is CASSPGQGGGAEAFF. The CDR3 DNA reads as TGCGCCAGCAGTCCGGGACAGGGTGGAGGGGCTGAAGCTTTCTTT.

This clone was counted between two and nine times. This chain joins TRBV9 and TRBJ2-7; tentative D call: TRBD1 (6 bases). CDR1 is SGDLS and CDR2 is YYNGEE in the germline V gene. The CDR3 runs to 14 residues. Trimming shortened V by 0 bases and J by 4 bases, and 11 bases separated the two germline ends. The CDR3 bases are TGTGCCAGCAGCGTAGGCCAGGGGAGATACGAGCAGTACTTC. It translates to CASSVGQGRYEQYF.

The genes are TRBV4-2 and TRBJ1-1; the D is unclear. The CDR3 runs 14 residues. The germline V gene has CDR1 LGHNA and CDR2 YNFKEQ. V was cut by 0 bases and J by 3 bases, with 8 bases left in between. The CDR3 DNA sequence: TGTGCCAGCAGCCAAGAGAGGTCGTACACTGAAGCTTTCTTT. This gives the protein CASSQERSYTEAFF.

The chain couples TRBV15 to TRBJ2-7; D is perhaps TRBD1 (5 bases). Per germline, CDR1 LNHNV and CDR2 YYDKDF (reference sequence). This CDR3 is built from 13 residues. V shed 0 bases and J shed 4 bases, with 7 bases lying between them. The CDR3 coding sequence is TGTGCCACCAGCAGAGACAGGGTTTACGAGCAGTACTTC. The encoded protein is CATSRDRVYEQYF.

This chain joins TRBV7-9 and TRBJ2-1; 13 nucleotides line up with TRBD2. The CDR3 is 18 residues long. Germline V gives CDR1 SEHNR, CDR2 FQNEAQ (reference sequence). V dropped 5 bases and J dropped 4; count of bases not matched to a gene: 11. The CDR3 DNA is TGTGCCAGCAGCATTACTAGCGGGGGGGCTCTGAGGTACAATGAGCAGTTCTTC. Protein sequence: CASSITSGGALRYNEQFF.